This T cell receptor (beta chain) was documented in a study of blood T cell repertoires in COVID-19. The CDR3 spans 13 residues. Germline values: CDR1 SQVTM, CDR2 ANQGSEA. The V segment lost 6 bases and the J segment 3 bases; nucleotides outside the gene matches: 6. TCRdb keeps only in-frame clones here, not all; method: immunoSEQ multiplex PCR. The sample records hundreds of thousands of clones, about 86% being singletons. This clonotype originated in a woman in her fifties or sixties with acute COVID-19. Sequencing was performed on PBMCs or T cells enriched from blood (not recorded which). V gene TRBV29-1 combines with J gene TRBJ2-7; 9 positions agree with TRBD1. CDR3 coding DNA: TGCAGCGTGGGACAGGGAGAGGGCTACGAGCAGTACTTC. Amino acid sequence: CSVGQGEGYEQYF.